This entry concerns a single TCR beta chain. The table lists this clonotype with a few counts. Its antigen is unknown. No base qualities exist here, and no much larger clone lies one base off it. PBMCs were isolated by Ficoll-Paque density gradient centrifugation. The source of the sample is a study of T-cell memory formation after mild COVID-19 (dated by TCRdb to the early 2020s). In the study overall: TCR sequence clusters from the two donors were largely donor specific. Longitudinal TCRalpha and TCRbeta repertoire sequencing tracked T-cell clones expanding and contracting after mild COVID-19 in a couple of donors. The cohort was made up of two young adult volunteers, one female and one male, who were previously healthy.

There are 16 amino acids in the CDR3, from cysteine to phenylalanine inclusive. Just the 48-base CDR3 DNA is kept, in frame starting at base 1. Trimming takes 5 bases off V and 2 bases off J; junction bases not matched to a gene: 6. From the germline V gene, CDR1 is SGHAT and CDR2 is FQNNGV. These reads were obtained on an Illumina NovaSeq 6000. cDNA libraries for TCRalpha and TCRbeta were prepared by 5'RACE using constant-segment primers, with sample barcodes and unique molecular identifiers added. Trizol reagent was used to extract RNA from every sample. Libraries were amplified in two PCR steps, with a second sample barcode and Illumina TruSeq adapters added in the second step. Sequencing of libraries was performed on an Illumina NovaSeq with 2 x 150 bp paired-end reads. In the authors' own workflow: With migec v1.2.7, reads were demultiplexed and then collapsed into UMI-guided consensus sequences. Using mixcr v2.1.11, UMI consensuses were aligned to TRA and TRB V and J templates and then assembled into clonotypes. Expanded or contracted clonotypes were those called significant by both edgeR and NoisET, with noise models trained on biological replicates. edgeR calls used a false discovery rate-adjusted p below 0.01 and a log2 fold-change threshold of 1. As an exploratory analysis of dynamics, PCA with hierarchical clustering was applied to max-normalized trajectories of the 1000 most abundant clonotypes. Each responding clone was given a CD4 or CD8 phenotype based on the CD4+ and CD8+ repertoires, which had been sequenced separately. Using fastp at Q25 and MiXCR, TCRdb reprocessed the public reads and kept productive beta chains. Every entry covers one CDR3 protein and lists the most common genes and DNA from its rows. TCRdb's processing, not the study's, gives the V and J calls here. The sample table records about 400,000 distinct CDR3 sequences; approximately 19% of these occur just once. In total, the top ten clones hold 20% to 25% of the sample.

The investigation overall reported the following: The detection of some responding clones in pre-infection memory suggests that pre-existing cross-reactive memory T cells joined the SARS-CoV-2 response. Only a couple of mild cases were covered by the study, and larger cohorts that include severe cases with pre-infection samples were considered necessary. SARS-CoV-2 specificity of the second-wave clones peaking on day 37 was not confirmed. From day 15 to 85, contracting clones showed balanced CD4/CD8 phenotypes, whereas a second wave of clones that expanded from day 15 to 37 leaned towards CD4+. Contracting CD4+ clones turned up mainly in the CM and EM memory subsets, whereas EMRA was where CD8+ clones were enriched.

The chain employs TRBV11-2 and TRBJ2-3, and TRBD2 aligns with 11 junction nucleotides. This clonotype originated in a man aged 18 to 29 who had mild COVID-19 (a few samples of this study predate the infection). The sample titles of this study are shuffled in the database, so cell type and time point are left out; the donor was told from shared clones. The sample taken for sequencing was PBMCs or a T cell subset sorted from them (not recorded which). The CDR3: CASSPRLAGTTDTQYF. The sequence in DNA is TGTGCCAGCAGCCCACGACTAGCGGGGACCACAGATACGCAGTATTTT.